The clone carrying this T cell receptor beta chain was seen a few times. This specimen belongs to a study of blood T cell repertoires in COVID-19. Study background: Samples taken during acute and convalescent COVID-19 were collected in the United States, Italy and Spain.

Symptom resolution, clearance, or two negative PCRs marked the recovered donors of Cohort 3. The CDR3 has 15 residues. Trimming removed 2 bases at V and 5 bases at J, with 13 bases between. Per the germline V gene, CDR1 is SEHNR and CDR2 is FQNEAQ (reference sequence). The method was immunoSEQ multiplex PCR; TCRdb's version includes in-frame clones alone and lacks a portion of them. The sample lists 210,000 or so clones, around 90% occurring once. This TCR was recovered from a man aged 30 to 45 who had recovered from COVID-19. Sequenced: PBMCs or T cells enriched from blood (not recorded which). The gene calls are TRBV7-9 and TRBJ2-1; no clear D. CDR3 in amino acids: CASSLSYSIDNEQFF. The CDR3 coding sequence is TGTGCCAGCAGCTTATCGTACAGTATCGACAATGAGCAGTTCTTC.